The following is a T cell receptor beta chain sequence with its context. The data were obtained in a study of preoperative IRX-2 immunotherapy in early breast cancer. Treatment given: preoperative locoregional IRX-2 cytokine immunotherapy. Patients received preoperative, locoregional IRX-2 cytokine immunotherapy in a phase Ib study. CDR1 and CDR2 from the germline V gene are MGHRA and YSYEKL. The CDR3 is made up of 16 amino acids. V was shortened by 0 bases and J by 2 bases, with 12 bases between the two germline ends. Clones were read by immunoSEQ multiplex PCR, and TCRdb kept only the in-frame ones, dropping some. In the table there are approximately 25,000 clones, roughly four fifths of which are singletons.

This chain connects TRBV4-1 to TRBJ2-3; no reliable D call. The source was lymph node tissue, collected after IRX-2 immunotherapy. The receptor was isolated from a human donor with breast cancer. DNA for the CDR3: TGCGCCAGCAGCCAAGATTTCATGGCAGCCACAGATACGCAGTATTTT. Protein sequence: CASSQDFMAATDTQYF.